This entry lists 28 T cell receptor beta chains sequenced from one sample in a study of beta chain features in type 1 diabetes. The authors reverse transcribed all of the isolated RNA, so sequencing captured expressed TCRB transcripts. Only in-frame clones appear in the TCRdb table, and some are missing; sequencing was by immunoSEQ multiplex PCR. This repertoire shows 25,000 to 35,000 clones, almost 65% found once; its top ten account for around 2.5%. These TCRs' antigens remain unknown. Study results and limitations: Shortening of TCRB CDR3s, moderate but significant, appeared in all four CD4+ subsets of Type 1 diabetes patients.

Sample: Tregs from blood. The receptors stem from a woman aged 30 to 39 with type 1 diabetes.

This clone was recorded a few times. The V and J genes are TRBV5-4 and TRBJ2-5; 16 bases line up with TRBD2. Losses at the gene ends were 8 bases for V and 5 bases for J; bases not matched to a gene: 6. The CDR3 sequence is 15 residues long. Germline lookup yields CDR1 SGHNT and CDR2 YYREEE (reference sequence). CDR3 nucleotides: TGTGCCAGAACCGGGACTAGCGGGAGGGTGGAGACCCAGTACTTC. It codes for CARTGTSGRVETQYF. Combining the CDR3 with reference TRBV5-4 and TRBJ2-5 gives the whole variable domain ETGVTQSPTHLIKTRGQQVTLRCSSQSGHNTVSWYQQALGQGPQFIFQYYREEENGRGNFPPRFSGLQFPNYSSELNVNALELDDSALYLCARTGTSGRVETQYFGPGTRLLVL.

This rearrangement joins TRBV6-1 to TRBJ2-7; no clear D. The CDR3 extends over 11 amino acids. CDR1 is MNHNS and CDR2 is SASEGT in the germline V gene. V gave up 8 bases and J gave up 4 bases, with 9 bases separating them. The CDR3 bases are TGTGCCAGCCTCGCGCGTTACGAGCAGTACTTC. Residues: CASLARYEQYF.

This sequence joins TRBV7-2 and TRBJ2-5; D is undetermined. The CDR3 length is 15 residues. V lost 1 base and J 5 bases, leaving 14 bases between the germline ends. CDR1 is SGHTA, CDR2 FQGNSA, per germline. CDR3 loop: CASSLDGFPGETQYF. The CDR3 DNA reads TGTGCCAGCAGCTTAGATGGATTCCCCGGGGAGACCCAGTACTTC.

This clone came up a few times. This chain joins TRBV28 and TRBJ1-4, with D possibly matching TRBD1 (6 bases). The CDR3 consists of 15 residues. Trimming took off 10 bases at V and 2 bases at J, with 17 bases between the two ends. The germline gives CDR1 MDHEN, CDR2 SYDVKM. The CDR3 is CATKERGGTNEKLFF. The CDR3 DNA sequence: TGTGCCACCAAAGAAAGAGGGGGTACTAATGAAAAACTGTTTTTT. Combining the CDR3 with reference TRBV28 and TRBJ1-4 gives the whole variable domain DVKVTQSSRYLVKRTGEKVFLECVQDMDHENMFWYRQDPGLGLRLIYFSYDVKMKEKGDIPEGYSVSREKKERFSLILESASTNQTSMYLCATKERGGTNEKLFFGSGTQLSVL.

The chain carries TRBV19 and TRBJ2-1; TRBD2 matches 12 bases. Germline loops: CDR1 LNHDA, CDR2 SQIVND (reference sequence). The CDR3 has 16 amino acids. Trimming took 4 bases from V and 3 from J; bases not matched to a gene: 4. The CDR3 loop is CASSTTSGGFYNEQFF. The CDR3 region has the DNA TGTGCCAGTAGTACGACTAGCGGGGGCTTCTACAATGAGCAGTTCTTC.

The chain links TRBV6-5 to TRBJ2-3, with D unresolved. V shed 9 bases and J shed 0 bases, with 13 bases lying between them. The CDR3 length is 14 residues. Per germline, CDR1 MNHEY and CDR2 SVGAGI. The CDR3 is CASQRGPSTDTQYF. The CDR3 nucleotides read TGTGCCAGTCAAAGAGGTCCTAGCACAGATACGCAGTATTTT.

The V call is TRBV25-1, the J call TRBJ2-2; D perhaps matches TRBD2 (6 bases). Trimming pared 3 bases from V and 3 bases from J, leaving 8 bases between. The CDR3 spans 14 residues. The germline CDR1 and CDR2 sequences are MGHDK and SYGVNS. Written as DNA, the CDR3 is TGTGCCAGCAGTGAGGGACTCTACACCGGGGAGCTGTTTTTT. Its protein product is CASSEGLYTGELFF.

This clone appeared a single time. The chain links TRBV9 to TRBJ2-3; 11 bases match TRBD2. The length of the CDR3 is 16 residues. Per germline, CDR1 SGDLS and CDR2 YYNGEE. The trim removed 3 bases at V and 2 bases at J, leaving 5 bases unmatched. CDR3 in DNA: TGTGCCAGCAGCGCCCGACTAGCGGGAACCACAGATACGCAGTATTTT. Translation gives CASSARLAGTTDTQYF.

The sample holds a few counts of this clone. The chain employs TRBV7-2 and TRBJ2-7, with a weak D call TRBD1 (5 bases). Between the trimmed V and J ends, which lost 2 bases and 4 bases, there was a span of 9 bases. CDR3 length: 13 amino acids. CDR1 is SGHTA and CDR2 is FQGNSA in the germline V gene. This CDR3 is CASSLPGMYEQYF. The CDR3 nucleotides are TGTGCCAGCAGCTTACCAGGGATGTACGAGCAGTACTTC.

There are a few counts of this clone. This chain connects TRBV7-9 to TRBJ2-3, with 9 bases aligning to TRBD1. Germline-derived CDR1 and CDR2 are SEHNR and FQNEAQ (reference sequence). CDR3 length: 16 amino acids. The J segment lost 9 bases and the V segment lost 2 bases, leaving 12 bases of the junction unmatched. CDR3 region: CASSLYAGQGMGTQYF. CDR3 DNA: TGTGCCAGCAGCTTATATGCAGGACAGGGGATGGGAACGCAGTATTTT.

A few counts support this clone. The chain recombines TRBV10-3 with TRBJ2-5; D may be TRBD1 (6 bases). The CDR3 has 13 amino acids. Germline V gene sequence: CDR1 ENHRY, CDR2 SYGVKD. V was shortened by 3 bases and J by 1 base, with 6 bases between the two germline ends. The CDR3: CAISEQGQETQYF. CDR3 in DNA: TGTGCCATCAGTGAACAGGGCCAAGAGACCCAGTACTTC.

The rearrangement uses TRBV7-9 and TRBJ1-5, with D unresolved. Germline lookup yields CDR1 SEHNR and CDR2 FQNEAQ (reference sequence). V was clipped by 3 bases and J by 4 bases, with 10 bases between them. The CDR3 sequence is 14 residues long. In DNA form, the CDR3 reads TGTGCCAGCAGCTTCGCGGCAAGTAATCAGCCCCAGCATTTT. This codes for CASSFAASNQPQHF.

This clone turned up a few times. The same CDR3 is also encoded by other DNA sequences in this sample. J is TRBJ2-3 and V is TRBV29-1, with TRBD2 matching 15 bases. This CDR3 is built from 13 residues. Germline trimming cut 6 bases from V and 6 bases from J; bases unmatched to any gene: 1. From germline, CDR1 is SQVTM and CDR2 ANQGSEA. CDR3 sequence: CSVGLAGGDTQYF. The CDR3 DNA is TGCAGCGTAGGACTAGCGGGAGGGGATACGCAGTATTTT.

This clone was counted only a few times. The chain carries TRBV11-2 and TRBJ2-1; 7 positions agree with TRBD2. With 7 bases clipped from V and 8 bases from J, the junction kept 8 bases outside the gene matches. Germline V CDR1 and CDR2: SGHAT, FQNNGV. There are 13 residues in the CDR3. The CDR3 DNA is TGTGCCAGCAACCAGTTACGGGAGGATGAGCAGTTCTTC. Its translation is CASNQLREDEQFF.

V gene TRBV29-1 combines with J gene TRBJ2-5; TRBD2 matches 10 bases. The CDR3 is 16 amino acids. The V and J ends lost 0 bases and 5 bases, in that order; junction bases with no gene match: 9. CDR1 is SQVTM and CDR2 is ANQGSEA in the germline V gene. CDR3 DNA sequence: TGCAGCGTTGAAGATCCAGGGCTAGCGGGAGTGGAGACCCAGTACTTC. Amino acid sequence: CSVEDPGLAGVETQYF.

The chain links TRBV6-5 to TRBJ2-7; 7 bases line up with TRBD2. V dropped 8 bases and J dropped 3; count of bases not matched to a gene: 10. The CDR3 contains 14 residues. Germline V gene lookup returns CDR1 MNHEY and CDR2 SVGAGI. In DNA form, the CDR3 reads TGTGCCAGCCGTACGCGGGAGAGTAGCTACGAGCAGTACTTC. Its translation is CASRTRESSYEQYF.

This clone was observed a few times. This chain links TRBV19 with TRBJ1-5; tentative D call: TRBD1 (5 bases). This CDR3 has 16 amino acids. CDR1 is LNHDA and CDR2 is SQIVND in the germline V gene (reference sequence). Trimming pared 5 bases from V and 1 base from J, leaving 15 bases between. CDR3 bases: TGTGCCAGTAGTCCCCTCAGGGCGAGGAGCAATCAGCCCCAGCATTTT. It translates to CASSPLRARSNQPQHF.

This chain connects TRBV29-1 to TRBJ1-2, with 9 bases identical to TRBD1. The CDR3 contains 12 residues. Germline CDR1 reads SQVTM; CDR2 reads ANQGSEA. After removal of 7 bases from V and 8 bases from J, the junction contained 8 bases not matched to a gene. CDR3 residues: CSGAQGAGGYTF. The CDR3 coding sequence is TGCAGCGGCGCACAGGGGGCCGGGGGCTACACCTTC. Variable domain in full (rest from reference TRBV29-1 and TRBJ1-2): SAVISQKPSRDICQRGTSLTIQCQVDSQVTMMFWYRQQPGQSLTLIATANQGSEATYESGFVIDKFPISRPNLTFSTLTVSNMSPEDSSIYLCSGAQGAGGYTFGSGTRLTVV.

The J gene is TRBJ1-1, the V gene TRBV20-1, with D uncertain. Trimming took off 6 bases at V and 7 bases at J, with 12 bases between the two ends. The CDR3 loop spans 11 amino acids. Per germline, CDR1 DFQATT and CDR2 SNEGSKA (reference sequence). The CDR3 here is CSARRLGEAFF. DNA for the CDR3: TGCAGTGCCAGGCGTCTCGGTGAAGCTTTCTTT.

This clone occurred a few times. The CDR3 region has the DNA TGTGCCTGGAGTTCGCCATGGACTAGCGTCGACATTCAGTACTTC. Protein sequence: CAWSSPWTSVDIQYF. J is TRBJ2-4 and V is TRBV30; 9 positions match TRBD2. The germline V gene encodes CDR1 GTSNPN and CDR2 SVGIG (reference sequence). The CDR3 runs to 15 residues. Germline trimming cut 2 bases from V and 8 bases from J; bases unmatched to any gene: 10.

The chain recombines TRBV5-1 with TRBJ2-5; 11 bases agree with TRBD2. Germline-derived CDR1 and CDR2 are SGHRS and YFSETQ. The CDR3 is 15 amino acids. Trimming removed 2 bases from V and 3 bases from J; junction bases left unmatched: 3. CDR3 sequence reads: CASSLQGLAEETQYF. The CDR3 bases are TGCGCCAGCAGCTTACAGGGACTAGCGGAAGAGACCCAGTACTTC.

This chain links TRBV27 with TRBJ1-1; 7 bases are shared with TRBD1. The CDR3 has 13 amino acids. The germline V gene encodes CDR1 MNHEY and CDR2 SMNVEV (reference sequence). With V trimmed by 4 bases and J by 9 bases, 8 bases remained unmatched. The CDR3 sequence is CASSSPDRAKAFF. The CDR3 bases are TGTGCCAGCAGTTCCCCTGACAGGGCCAAAGCTTTCTTT.

The sample holds one count of this clone. In DNA form, the CDR3 reads TGTGCCAGCAGCTTACCAGATCAGCCCCAGCATTTT. Its translation is CASSLPDQPQHF. The V and J genes are TRBV7-9 and TRBJ1-5, with D uncertain. In germline, CDR1 is SEHNR, CDR2 FQNEAQ (reference sequence). The CDR3 is 12 residues long. V was shortened by 2 bases and J by 5 bases, with 4 bases between the two germline ends.

The chain joins TRBV2 to TRBJ2-7, with 9 bases that match TRBD1. The CDR3 is made up of 12 amino acids. V lost 6 bases, J lost 5 bases, and 2 bases stayed unmatched. Germline-derived CDR1 and CDR2 are SNHLY and FYNNEI. The DNA for the CDR3 is TGTGCCAGCAGACAGGGGGCAAACGAGCAGTACTTC. This sequence encodes CASRQGANEQYF.

The chain combines TRBV28 with TRBJ2-2, with 10 bases lining up with TRBD2. CDR1 MDHEN and CDR2 SYDVKM come from the germline V gene. The V segment lost 5 bases and the J segment 3 bases; nucleotides outside the gene matches: 6. The CDR3 is 16 residues long. CDR3 loop: CASSAASGSDTGELFF. CDR3 DNA sequence: TGTGCCAGCAGTGCCGCTAGCGGGAGTGACACCGGGGAGCTGTTTTTT.

This chain links TRBV5-4 with TRBJ2-3, with 9 nucleotides matching TRBD2. V was clipped by 4 bases and J by 3 bases; unmatched bases: 6. The CDR3 is made up of 15 amino acids. Germline-derived CDR1 and CDR2 are SGHNT and YYREEE (reference sequence). CDR3 sequence (DNA): TGTGCCAGCAGCGGCATAGCGGGAGTTACAGATACGCAGTATTTT. This encodes CASSGIAGVTDTQYF.

The V gene is TRBV29-1, the J gene TRBJ2-7, with 8 bases matching TRBD1. The CDR3 runs 13 residues. Losses at the gene ends were 3 bases for V and 6 bases for J; bases not matched to a gene: 7. Germline CDR1 is SQVTM and CDR2 is ANQGSEA. CDR3 region: CSVDDRGASEQYF. The CDR3 DNA follows: TGCAGCGTTGATGACAGGGGAGCGAGCGAGCAGTACTTC.

The chain is built from TRBV6-6 and TRBJ2-3; 7 nucleotides align to TRBD2. V shed 5 bases, J shed 2 bases, and the junction held 7 bases outside the gene matches. There are 15 residues in the CDR3. Germline-derived CDR1 and CDR2 are MNHNY and SVGAGI (reference sequence). The CDR3 sequence is CASSMGGPITDTQYF. The CDR3 nucleotides read TGTGCCAGCAGTATGGGAGGGCCCATCACAGATACGCAGTATTTT.